These T cell receptor beta chains were read from a single sample in a study of response to subunit inactivated influenza vaccine. TCRdb re-derived calls from the RT-PCR reads in MiXCR, one entry per CDR3 protein. The sample consists of a few hundred thousand distinct CDR3 sequences, less than 25% of them appearing once. The sequencing used PBMCs from blood, collected 21 months after vaccination. The receptors originated from a man aged 45 to 75 who received an inactivated influenza vaccine. Both conserved end residues are trimmed from each CDR3.

V	J	CDR3
TRBV4-2	TRBJ2-2	ASSQTSGRNTGELF
TRBV4-3	TRBJ2-1	ASSQAGGGAYNEQF
TRBV7-9	TRBJ1-1	ASSFGWTEAF
TRBV6-1	TRBJ1-3	ASSPDLGESGNSIY
TRBV7-9	TRBJ1-4	ASSLMGGEKLF
TRBV6-1	TRBJ2-2	ASSVGQGTGELF
TRBV12-3/TRBV12-4	TRBJ1-2	ASSPRDRVGGYT
TRBV27	TRBJ1-5	ASSSGTASGVNPQH
TRBV7-9	TRBJ2-5	ASSTGTWETQY
TRBV6-2/TRBV6-3	TRBJ1-5	ASSYFGNNQPQH
TRBV5-4	TRBJ1-4	ASREGTNEKLF
TRBV4-3	TRBJ2-7	ASSQDLLKDYEQY
TRBV27	TRBJ1-1	ASSFAGGIPEAF
TRBV7-2	TRBJ2-3	ASSHYLDTQY
TRBV5-1	TRBJ1-5	ASSLDGMRNQPQH
TRBV12-3/TRBV12-4	TRBJ1-6	ASSLQGDSPLH
TRBV15	TRBJ2-7	ATSTALSSYEQY
TRBV10-3	TRBJ1-2	AIRDRVNYGYT
TRBV2	TRBJ1-1	ASSERWDAEAF
TRBV7-8	TRBJ1-1	ASSLITGGGDTEAF
TRBV6-5	TRBJ2-2	ASSYSSMATGELF
TRBV7-6	TRBJ2-3	ASSPRVLRGGTDTQY
TRBV12-3/TRBV12-4	TRBJ1-5	ASSFKGGNQPQH
TRBV28	TRBJ2-7	ASSRTALRSSYEQY
TRBV20-1	TRBJ2-1	SARGEDRGSSYNEQF
TRBV5-5	TRBJ1-4	ASSMDREKLF